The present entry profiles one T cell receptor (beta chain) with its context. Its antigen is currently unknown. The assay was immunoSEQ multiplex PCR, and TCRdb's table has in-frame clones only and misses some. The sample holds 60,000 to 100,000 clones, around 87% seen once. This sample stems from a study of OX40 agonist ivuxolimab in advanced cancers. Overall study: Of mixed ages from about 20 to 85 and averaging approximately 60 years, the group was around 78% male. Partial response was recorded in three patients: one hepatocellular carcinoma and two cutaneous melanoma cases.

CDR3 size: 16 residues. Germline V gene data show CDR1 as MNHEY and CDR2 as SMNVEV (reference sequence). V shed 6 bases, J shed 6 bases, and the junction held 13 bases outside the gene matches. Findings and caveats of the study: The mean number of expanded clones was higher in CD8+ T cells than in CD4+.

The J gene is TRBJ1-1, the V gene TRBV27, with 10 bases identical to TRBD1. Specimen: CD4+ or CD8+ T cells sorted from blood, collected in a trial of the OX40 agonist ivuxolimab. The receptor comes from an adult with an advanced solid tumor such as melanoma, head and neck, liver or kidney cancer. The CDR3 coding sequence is TGTGCCAGCAGAATTACGGGACAGGGGATTTTGGCTGAAGCTTTCTTT. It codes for CASRITGQGILAEAFF.